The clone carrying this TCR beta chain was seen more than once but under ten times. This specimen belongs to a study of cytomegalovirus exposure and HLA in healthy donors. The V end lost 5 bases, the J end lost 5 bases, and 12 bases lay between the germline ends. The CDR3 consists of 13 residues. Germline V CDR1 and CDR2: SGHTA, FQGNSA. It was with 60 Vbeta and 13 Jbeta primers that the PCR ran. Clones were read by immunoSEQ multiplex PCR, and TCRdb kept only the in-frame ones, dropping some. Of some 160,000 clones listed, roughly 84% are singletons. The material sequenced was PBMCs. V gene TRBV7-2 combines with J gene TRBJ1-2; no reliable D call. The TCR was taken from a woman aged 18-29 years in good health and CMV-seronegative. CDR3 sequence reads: CASSPGRGYGYTF. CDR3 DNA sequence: TGTGCCAGCAGCCCCGGGCGCGGGTATGGCTACACCTTC.